The source of this T cell receptor beta chain is a study of blood T cell repertoires in COVID-19. Method: immunoSEQ multiplex PCR; TCRdb's copy keeps in-frame clones and lacks some. The repertoire holds around 310,000 clones, with almost 90% as singletons. The receptor was derived from a woman between 40 and 55 years old with COVID-19, enrolled during active disease. What was sequenced was peripheral blood.

The CDR3 sequence is CASSERTGGLYNEQFF. For the CDR3, the DNA is TGCGCCAGCAGTGAGCGGACAGGGGGGCTCTACAATGAGCAGTTCTTC. This chain connects TRBV10-2 to TRBJ2-1; 10 bases are a match to TRBD1. The germline gives CDR1 WSHSY, CDR2 SAAADI. CDR3 length equals 16 residues. With V trimmed by 2 bases and J by 3 bases, 4 bases remained unmatched.